This entry lists 28 T cell receptor beta chains sequenced from one sample in a study of blood T cells in healthy people across ages (dated by TCRdb to between 2014 and 2016). The method was 5' RACE. Reads for this sample came from an Illumina HiSeq 2500. A second about 7 to 11 cycle PCR used a sample-barcoded 5' primer and a J-beta primer mix. TCRdb's own reprocessing of the public reads used fastp at Q25 and MiXCR and kept productive beta chains. Each CDR3 protein appears once, grouped with its most common genes and DNA. The sample contains 750,000 to 850,000 distinct CDR3 sequences, approximately 25% of them found a single time. The ten largest clones capture more than 3% of the sample. The same sample was also used in a study of T cells of mothers and their children.

Sequencing was performed on blood. These receptors were collected from a boy between 10 and 17 years old in good health.

The chain carries TRBV12-3 or TRBV12-4 and TRBJ2-1; TRBD2 aligns across 7 bases. CDR3 length equals 18 residues. V dropped 2 bases and J dropped 0; count of bases not matched to a gene: 10. The CDR3 nucleotides are TGTGCCAGCAGTTTAAACGGCCGAGCGGGAAGCTCCTACAATGAGCAGTTCTTC. Protein product: CASSLNGRAGSSYNEQFF.

V gene TRBV15 combines with J gene TRBJ1-2; TRBD1 aligns across 10 bases. CDR3 length: 16 amino acids. Looked up from germline, CDR1 is LNHNV and CDR2 is YYDKDF (reference sequence). J gave up 2 bases and V 1 base, and 4 bases lay outside the gene matches. CDR3: CATSRGSTGGNYGYTF. For the CDR3, the DNA is TGTGCCACCAGCAGAGGATCGACAGGGGGCAACTATGGCTACACCTTC.

The J gene is TRBJ1-5, the V gene TRBV9; 8 bases agree with TRBD1. The length of the CDR3 is 16 residues. Germline CDR1 and CDR2: SGDLS and YYNGEE. With 0 bases clipped from V and 2 bases from J, the junction kept 4 bases outside the gene matches. The CDR3 sequence: CASSVGPDRGNQPQHF. The CDR3, as DNA: TGTGCCAGCAGCGTAGGCCCGGACAGGGGCAATCAGCCCCAGCATTTT.

This clonotype showed up just a few times. The rearrangement links TRBV7-9 to TRBJ1-5, with 8 positions matching TRBD1. With V trimmed by 6 bases and J by 0 bases, 7 bases remained unmatched. Germline V gives CDR1 SEHNR, CDR2 FQNEAQ (reference sequence). The CDR3 loop spans 16 amino acids. Written as DNA, the CDR3 is TGTGCCAGCAGTTCGACAGGGGCTTATAGCAATCAGCCCCAGCATTTT. It encodes CASSSTGAYSNQPQHF.

There are a few counts of this clonotype. The gene calls are TRBV4-1 and TRBJ1-2; 7 bases are a match to TRBD1. The CDR3 spans 12 residues. CDR1 is MGHRA and CDR2 is YSYEKL in the germline V gene. With V trimmed by 5 bases and J by 7 bases, 4 bases remained unmatched. CDR3 nucleotides: TGCGCCAGCAGCGCCGGGACAGCTGGCTACACCTTC. Translating gives CASSAGTAGYTF.

This clonotype was counted many times. The chain links TRBV5-5 to TRBJ2-5; D is unresolved. Trimming shortened V by 4 bases and J by 5 bases, and 12 bases separated the two germline ends. Germline V gene data show CDR1 as SGHKS and CDR2 as YYEKEE (reference sequence). This CDR3 contains 13 residues. The CDR3 here is CASSLFLEETQYF. The CDR3 nucleotides read TGTGCCAGCAGCCTGTTTCTGGAGGAGACCCAGTACTTC.

This chain links TRBV27 with TRBJ1-6; the D gene is possibly TRBD1 (5 bases). The CDR3 extends over 14 amino acids. CDR1 MNHEY and CDR2 SMNVEV come from the germline V gene (reference sequence). V was clipped by 4 bases and J by 7 bases, with 11 bases between them. The CDR3 reads CASSSGLGNSPLHF. The CDR3 DNA is TGTGCCAGCAGTTCGGGGCTGGGGAATTCACCCCTCCACTTT.

This clonotype was seen more than once but under ten times. The chain is built from TRBV6-2 or TRBV6-3 and TRBJ2-1, with TRBD2 matching 9 bases. The V gene end was trimmed by 4 bases and the J gene end by 7 bases; junction bases not matched to a gene: 11. This CDR3 region has 16 residues. Germline loops: CDR1 MNHEY, CDR2 SVGEGT. The CDR3 DNA sequence: TGTGCCAGCAGTTCGGAATTAGCGGGAGCAGGTAATGAGCAGTTCTTC. Its protein product is CASSSELAGAGNEQFF.

This clonotype was counted only a few times. The rearrangement links TRBV4-1 to TRBJ2-5; D gene uncertain. V lost 1 base and J 4 bases, leaving 13 bases between the germline ends. The germline V gene has CDR1 MGHRA and CDR2 YSYEKL. The CDR3 spans 15 residues. This CDR3 is CASSQGVLLGETQYF. DNA for the CDR3: TGCGCCAGCAGCCAAGGGGTACTACTGGGAGAGACCCAGTACTTC.

This clonotype appeared a few times. This chain connects TRBV10-3 to TRBJ2-1, with TRBD2 as a possible D gene (6 bases). The germline V gene has CDR1 ENHRY and CDR2 SYGVKD. CDR3 size: 15 residues. V lost 6 bases and J 0 bases, leaving 12 bases between the germline ends. CDR3 nucleotides: TGTGCCATCAGGGAGGGCGGTAGCTCCTACAATGAGCAGTTCTTC. This encodes CAIREGGSSYNEQFF.

As concerns this clonotype: One junction end disagrees with the germline gene, perhaps due to a read error. V usage is TRBV27 and J usage is TRBJ2-5; D perhaps matches TRBD2 (6 bases). From germline, CDR1 is MNHEY and CDR2 SMNVEV (reference sequence). This CDR3 has 13 residues. The CDR3 sequence is CASSLREGLTQCF. The CDR3 DNA is TGTGCCAGCAGTTTGCGGGAAGGTTTGACCCAGTGCTTC.

This clonotype turned up a few times. The gene calls are TRBV3-1 and TRBJ1-2; maybe TRBD1 (5 bases). Germline-derived CDR1 and CDR2 are LGHDT and YNNKEL (reference sequence). V was shortened by 8 bases and J by 7 bases, with 20 bases between the two germline ends. There are 14 residues in the CDR3. The CDR3 loop is CASGPHAARGGYTF. Written as DNA, the CDR3 is TGTGCCAGCGGACCTCACGCCGCTAGGGGTGGCTACACCTTC.

The genes are TRBV3-1 and TRBJ1-2; TRBD1 matches 7 bases. V lost 4 bases and J lost 2; bases outside the gene matches: 10. CDR3 length: 16 amino acids. Germline V CDR1 and CDR2: LGHDT, YNNKEL (reference sequence). CDR3 amino acids: CASSPTRQGANYGYTF. The CDR3 bases are TGTGCCAGCAGCCCCACCAGACAGGGAGCGAACTATGGCTACACCTTC.

This chain uses TRBV12-3 or TRBV12-4 with TRBJ2-3; D gene unclear. The V end was cut by 3 bases, the J end by 0 bases, with 13 bases between. The CDR3 covers 16 residues. In DNA form, the CDR3 reads TGTGCCAGCAGTTTGTATGCCTATTCTAGCACAGATACGCAGTATTTT. Residues: CASSLYAYSSTDTQYF.

The chain combines TRBV29-1 with TRBJ2-2; the D is unclear. The CDR3 consists of 12 residues. Per the germline V gene, CDR1 is SQVTM and CDR2 is ANQGSEA. Trimming stripped 6 bases from V and 0 bases from J, with 5 bases between. As DNA, the CDR3 is TGCAGCGTACCTACGAACACCGGGGAGCTGTTTTTT. Protein sequence: CSVPTNTGELFF.

V gene TRBV7-9 combines with J gene TRBJ2-3; maybe TRBD1 (5 bases). The CDR3 consists of 14 residues. Per germline, CDR1 SEHNR and CDR2 FQNEAQ (reference sequence). V lost 2 bases to trimming and J lost 8 bases, with 14 bases between them. The CDR3 DNA sequence: TGTGCCAGCAGCTTAAGGGGCCCCGAAGGTACGCAGTATTTT. This gives the protein CASSLRGPEGTQYF.

This clonotype was observed a few times. The rearrangement links TRBV12-3 or TRBV12-4 to TRBJ1-4; D unclear. Trimming cost V 1 base and J 4 bases, with 13 bases left between them. The CDR3 spans 16 residues. The CDR3 protein is CASSLEVADYNEKLFF. The CDR3 coding sequence is TGTGCCAGCAGTTTAGAGGTCGCGGACTATAATGAAAAACTGTTTTTT.

The CDR3 loop is CASSPKTTSGTYNEQFF. The CDR3 bases are TGCGCCAGCAGCCCTAAAACGACTAGCGGGACATACAATGAGCAGTTCTTC. The rearrangement links TRBV4-3 to TRBJ2-1; TRBD2 agrees at 11 bases. Germline loops: CDR1 LGHNA, CDR2 YSLEER. The CDR3 totals 17 residues. Trimming removed 4 bases from V and 4 bases from J; junction bases left unmatched: 9.

This clonotype appeared many times. The rearrangement uses TRBV5-4 and TRBJ2-3; possible D gene TRBD1, 6 bases. The CDR3 has 15 residues. The V end lost 2 bases, the J end lost 6 bases, and 16 bases lay between the germline ends. Germline V gives CDR1 SGHNT, CDR2 YYREEE (reference sequence). The CDR3 here is CASSLQGSSHDTQYF. The CDR3 DNA is TGTGCCAGCAGCTTACAGGGTTCCTCACACGATACGCAGTATTTT.

The chain couples TRBV5-1 to TRBJ2-5; D gene ambiguous. Trimming took off 0 bases at V and 1 base at J, with 7 bases between the two ends. CDR3 length: 14 residues. The germline CDR1 and CDR2 sequences are SGHRS and YFSETQ. CDR3 region: CASSLEHLQETQYF. The CDR3 coding sequence is TGCGCCAGCAGCTTGGAACACCTCCAAGAGACCCAGTACTTC.

The genes are TRBV20-1 and TRBJ2-5; the match to TRBD1 covers 9 bases. Gene TRBJ2-7 matches the end of the DNA better, so the J call may be wrong. There are 17 residues in the CDR3. Germline lookup yields CDR1 DFQATT and CDR2 SNEGSKA (reference sequence). Written as DNA, the CDR3 is TGCAGTGCCAGGGGAGGCGGTCAGGACAGGGGCCCCTACGAGCAGTACTTC. Protein sequence: CSARGGGQDRGPYEQYF.

In its sample, this clonotype was seen many times. The V call is TRBV18, the J call TRBJ2-2; D uncertain. From germline, CDR1 is KGHSH and CDR2 LQKENI. CDR3 length: 14 residues. Trimming pared 4 bases from V and 0 bases from J, leaving 6 bases between. CDR3 residues: CASSQGTNTGELFF. The CDR3 DNA reads TGTGCCAGCTCACAGGGCACGAACACCGGGGAGCTGTTTTTT.

V gene TRBV21-1 combines with J gene TRBJ1-5; TRBD1, the table's D call, was not compared with the DNA. TRBV21-1 is recorded as a pseudogene. This CDR3 spans 16 amino acids. Written as DNA, the CDR3 is TGTGCCAGCAGCAAAGAAAAGGACAGATATGATCAGCCCCAGCATTTT. It yields the protein CASSKEKDRYDQPQHF.

This sequence joins TRBV4-3 and TRBJ1-6; no definite D call. Germline loops: CDR1 LGHNA, CDR2 YSLEER. V lost 3 bases and J lost 9, with 12 bases in between. CDR3 length: 14 amino acids. CDR3 residues: CASSQIHLGSPLHF. CDR3 DNA sequence: TGCGCCAGCAGCCAGATCCATTTGGGTTCACCCCTCCACTTT.

This chain joins TRBV6-6 and TRBJ1-2, with D unclear. Germline V gene data show CDR1 as MNHNY and CDR2 as SVGAGI (reference sequence). This CDR3 has 13 amino acids. The V end lost 8 bases, the J end lost 3 bases, and 13 bases lay between the germline ends. This CDR3 reads CASSKLGDYGYTF. Here the CDR3 DNA reads TGTGCCAGCTCCAAGCTGGGAGACTATGGCTACACCTTC.

The chain is built from TRBV4-2 and TRBJ2-1; D ambiguous. The V and J ends lost 4 bases and 0 bases respectively, with 16 bases between them. The V gene's germline CDR1 is LGHNA and CDR2 YNFKEQ. This CDR3 region has 17 residues. In DNA form, the CDR3 reads TGTGCCAGCAGCCCGATCGTAGGCTCGAGCTCCTACAATGAGCAGTTCTTC. It is translated as CASSPIVGSSSYNEQFF.

This clonotype was detected a few times. This chain joins TRBV11-2 and TRBJ1-4; D ambiguous. This CDR3 has 16 amino acids. Germline V gives CDR1 SGHAT, CDR2 FQNNGV. Trimming took off 1 base at V and 2 bases at J, with 11 bases between the two ends. The CDR3 sequence is CASSLGRSSTNEKLFF. In DNA, the CDR3 is TGTGCCAGCAGCTTAGGGCGGAGTAGCACTAATGAAAAACTGTTTTTT.

This clonotype has just a few counts. The rearrangement joins TRBV29-1 to TRBJ2-5; tentative D call: TRBD2 (6 bases). The CDR3 loop spans 13 amino acids. The germline gives CDR1 SQVTM, CDR2 ANQGSEA. V lost 3 bases and J 0 bases, leaving 8 bases between the germline ends. Here the CDR3 reads CSVEEGHQETQYF. In DNA, the CDR3 is TGCAGCGTTGAGGAGGGACACCAAGAGACCCAGTACTTC. The full variable domain, with the rest looked up from reference TRBV29-1 and TRBJ2-5, is SAVISQKPSRDICQRGTSLTIQCQVDSQVTMMFWYRQQPGQSLTLIATANQGSEATYESGFVIDKFPISRPNLTFSTLTVSNMSPEDSSIYLCSVEEGHQETQYFGPGTRLLVL.